What follows describes a single T cell receptor (beta chain). Antigen specificity is unknown. Stated time point: week 5, during vaccination. Every single dose of the vaccine, 300 ug of mutant IDH1 20-mer peptide, came with topical imiquimod. Donors had new WHO grade 3 or 4 IDH1-mutant, ATRX-lost astrocytomas. The V end lost 2 bases, the J end lost 0 bases, and 13 bases lay between the germline ends. This CDR3 has 17 amino acids. Germline assignment: CDR1 KGHSH and CDR2 LQKENI. These data originate in a study of a mutant IDH1 vaccine in newly diagnosed glioma. Study background: Vaccine dosing followed radiotherapy by 4-6 weeks, or accompanied temozolomide cycles.

The method was immunoSEQ multiplex PCR; TCRdb's version includes in-frame clones alone and lacks a portion of them. This repertoire shows 45,000 to 65,000 clones, roughly 82% found once; its top ten account for roughly 3.2%. The sequenced sample was PBMCs, obtained from a glioma patient whose treatment included an IDH1 peptide vaccine. V gene TRBV18 combines with J gene TRBJ1-4, with a possible D match to TRBD1 (5 bases). The clonotype was recovered from a woman aged 18 to 35 with glioma. Some clones in this sample may be carry-over from other donors' samples. CDR3 sequence: CASSPFEPGATNEKLFF. As DNA, the CDR3 is TGTGCCAGCTCACCATTTGAACCGGGGGCAACTAATGAAAAACTGTTTTTT.